The rows below give T cell receptor beta chains drawn from one sample of a study of shared T cell receptors in the human thymus. Sequencing used immunoSEQ multiplex PCR; TCRdb keeps in-frame clones, though not all of them. The data contain about 710,000 clones, roughly 86% of them seen just once; the ten biggest clones take up just under 0.0095%. These records were also assigned to another study, of human thymus T cells.

The source material was thymocytes. Source of these receptors: a boy under two years old with a congenital heart defect. Both conserved end residues are part of each CDR3. The order of the fields is D gene, V gene, J gene, clone size, CDR3 protein, CDR3 DNA. The D gene is left open where the match is weak. Size tells how often a clone was seen (once, few, many) or the class of an expanded clone, and some rows leave it out.

D gene: NA; V gene: TRBV15; J gene: TRBJ1-1; clone size: NA; CDR3 protein: CATSARWGGARGTEAFF; CDR3 DNA: TGTGCCACCAGCGCACGATGGGGGGGGGCTAGGGGTACTGAAGCTTTCTTT
D gene: TRBD2; V gene: TRBV4-3; J gene: TRBJ2-7; clone size: once; CDR3 protein: CASSQDPPSSGEREKGEQYF; CDR3 DNA: TGCGCCAGCAGCCAAGACCCCCCCTCTTCGGGTGAGCGGGAGAAGGGTGAGCAGTACTTC
D gene: TRBD1; V gene: TRBV15; J gene: TRBJ1-5; clone size: NA; CDR3 protein: CATSSDRGLNQPQHF; CDR3 DNA: TGTGCCACCAGCAGCGACAGGGGACTCAATCAGCCCCAGCATTTT
D gene: NA; V gene: TRBV5-6; J gene: TRBJ1-6; clone size: NA; CDR3 protein: CASSLLGLQGSPLHF; CDR3 DNA: TGTGCCAGCAGCTTATTGGGCTTACAGGGCTCACCCCTCCACTTT
D gene: NA; V gene: TRBV4-3; J gene: TRBJ2-5; clone size: NA; CDR3 protein: CASSQRYRDQETQYF; CDR3 DNA: TGCGCCAGCAGCCAACGCTACAGGGATCAGGAGACCCAGTACTTC
D gene: NA; V gene: TRBV2; J gene: TRBJ1-2; clone size: NA; CDR3 protein: CASSPAGLPSNYGYTF; CDR3 DNA: TGTGCCAGCAGTCCGGCAGGTCTACCGTCGAACTATGGCTACACCTTC
D gene: NA; V gene: TRBV6-5; J gene: TRBJ1-5; clone size: few; CDR3 protein: CASSYSGPNQPQHF; CDR3 DNA: TGTGCCAGCAGTTACTCGGGGCCCAATCAGCCCCAGCATTTT
D gene: NA; V gene: TRBV28; J gene: TRBJ1-4; clone size: few; CDR3 protein: CASSLSQNATNEKLFF; CDR3 DNA: TGTGCCAGCAGTTTATCGCAGAATGCAACTAATGAAAAACTGTTTTTT
D gene: TRBD1; V gene: TRBV28; J gene: TRBJ2-5; clone size: NA; CDR3 protein: CASRDRDRGNKETQYF; CDR3 DNA: TGTGCCAGCAGAGACCGGGACAGGGGAAATAAGGAGACCCAGTACTTC
D gene: TRBD1; V gene: TRBV6-5; J gene: TRBJ1-4; clone size: NA; CDR3 protein: CASSYGAGGEDEKLFF; CDR3 DNA: TGTGCCAGCAGTTACGGGGCAGGGGGAGAGGATGAAAAACTGTTTTTT
D gene: TRBD1; V gene: TRBV7-7; J gene: TRBJ2-7; clone size: NA; CDR3 protein: CASSAGTGVNSSYEQYF; CDR3 DNA: TGTGCCAGCAGCGCCGGGACAGGCGTTAATTCCTCCTACGAGCAGTACTTC
D gene: TRBD1; V gene: TRBV10-3; J gene: TRBJ1-1; clone size: NA; CDR3 protein: CAISAPGQLNTEAFF; CDR3 DNA: TGTGCCATCAGTGCCCCGGGACAGTTGAACACTGAAGCTTTCTTT
D gene: NA; V gene: TRBV2; J gene: TRBJ1-1; clone size: NA; CDR3 protein: CASNRLFSGTEAFF; CDR3 DNA: TGTGCCAGCAACCGGCTCTTTTCGGGTACTGAAGCTTTCTTT
D gene: TRBD1; V gene: TRBV5-3; J gene: TRBJ1-4; clone size: NA; CDR3 protein: CARRPDRVSGNEKLFF; CDR3 DNA: TGTGCCAGAAGACCGGACAGGGTAAGTGGTAATGAAAAACTGTTTTTT